This entry lists 16 T cell receptor beta chains sequenced from one sample in a study of CD8 T cells in Susac syndrome. An input of about 0.5 to 1 ug of RNA was subjected to reverse transcription using random hexamers. In TCRdb, the immunoSEQ multiplex PCR reads were re-called with MiXCR into one record per CDR3 protein. The data hold 250,000 to 300,000 distinct CDR3 sequences, with around 84% observed a single time. The sample was CD8+ T cells from PBMCs. The origin of the receptors is a human donor with multiple sclerosis.

Written as DNA, the CDR3 is TGTGCCAGCAGCGAGACTAGCGGCAATGAGCAGTTCTTC. Translated, it gives CASSETSGNEQFF. The V and J genes are TRBV14 and TRBJ2-1, with 9 bases that match TRBD2. V was pared by 5 bases and J by 6 bases, with 2 bases of the junction left unmatched. Germline V CDR1 and CDR2: SGHDN, FVKESK. CDR3 size: 13 residues.

The chain links TRBV2 to TRBJ1-6; TRBD1 aligns across 7 bases. This CDR3 spans 16 amino acids. The germline V gene encodes CDR1 SNHLY and CDR2 FYNNEI. V was clipped by 4 bases and J by 5 bases; unmatched bases: 8. The CDR3 reads CASSGQGQKHNSPLHF. CDR3 DNA: TGTGCCAGCAGTGGACAGGGCCAGAAACATAATTCACCCCTCCACTTT.

This clonotype was counted between two and nine times. The V call is TRBV28, the J call TRBJ2-7; 11 bases align to TRBD2. CDR1 MDHEN and CDR2 SYDVKM come from the germline V gene. V lost 8 bases, J lost 3 bases, and 6 bases stayed unmatched. The CDR3 totals 14 residues. CDR3 residues: CASSRLAGRYEQYF. The DNA for the CDR3 is TGTGCCAGCTCCAGACTAGCGGGACGCTACGAGCAGTACTTC. Complete variable domain (other parts from reference TRBV28 and TRBJ2-7): DVKVTQSSRYLVKRTGEKVFLECVQDMDHENMFWYRQDPGLGLRLIYFSYDVKMKEKGDIPEGYSVSREKKERFSLILESASTNQTSMYLCASSRLAGRYEQYFGPGTRLTVT.

CDR3 protein: CASSPQDPAYNEQFF. The CDR3 region has the DNA TGTGCCAGCAGCCCTCAGGACCCCGCTTACAATGAGCAGTTCTTC. The chain is built from TRBV9 and TRBJ2-1; the D is unclear. Trimming cost V 4 bases and J 4 bases, with 15 bases left between them. CDR1 SGDLS and CDR2 YYNGEE come from the germline V gene. This CDR3 region has 15 residues.

This chain uses TRBV6-5 with TRBJ2-5; D is unresolved. The CDR3 spans 13 residues. Germline CDR1 reads MNHEY; CDR2 reads SVGAGI. V lost 0 bases to trimming and J lost 5 bases, with 7 bases between them. The CDR3 spells CASSYSLSETQYF. CDR3 nucleotides: TGTGCCAGCAGTTACTCGCTATCTGAGACCCAGTACTTC.

This clonotype has just a few counts. The chain uses TRBV4-3 and TRBJ1-2; D gene ambiguous. Trimming shortened V by 0 bases and J by 4 bases, and 12 bases separated the two germline ends. The CDR3 contains 15 residues. Germline-derived CDR1 and CDR2 are LGHNA and YSLEER. The CDR3 coding sequence is TGCGCCAGCAGCCAAGAGATGGGCACCCGCTATGGCTACACCTTC. It yields the protein CASSQEMGTRYGYTF.

The V and J genes are TRBV27 and TRBJ1-4; perhaps TRBD1 as D (5 bases). V lost 3 bases and J lost 8, with 16 bases in between. There are 15 residues in the CDR3. Germline CDR1 reads MNHEY; CDR2 reads SMNVEV (reference sequence). The CDR3 protein is CASSFVNRPPEKLFF. Here the CDR3 DNA reads TGTGCCAGCAGTTTCGTGAACAGGCCCCCAGAAAAACTGTTTTTT.

The V gene is TRBV6-6, the J gene TRBJ1-4; TRBD1 matches at 8 bases. Germline V CDR1 and CDR2: MNHNY, SVGAGI (reference sequence). The V and J ends lost 6 bases and 7 bases, in that order; junction bases with no gene match: 7. This CDR3 has 14 amino acids. The CDR3 region is CASRPADRGEKLFF. For the CDR3, the DNA is TGTGCCAGCAGGCCTGCTGACAGGGGTGAAAAACTGTTTTTT.

The chain joins TRBV27 to TRBJ2-7; D may be TRBD2 (6 bases). The CDR3 has 16 amino acids. Germline CDR1 reads MNHEY; CDR2 reads SMNVEV (reference sequence). The ends were cut back, 0 bases at V and 3 bases at J, with 15 bases in the middle. The CDR3 spells CASSLSWGETIYEQYF. For the CDR3, the DNA is TGTGCCAGCAGTTTATCTTGGGGGGAAACCATCTACGAGCAGTACTTC.

V is TRBV3-1 and J is TRBJ2-6, with D hard to call. Germline lookup yields CDR1 LGHDT and CDR2 YNNKEL (reference sequence). V dropped 3 bases and J dropped 1 base, with 7 bases sitting between them. This CDR3 is built from 15 residues. CDR3 residues: CASSHLKSGANVLTF. CDR3 nucleotide sequence: TGTGCCAGCAGCCATCTCAAATCTGGGGCCAACGTCCTGACTTTC.

The chain joins TRBV5-1 to TRBJ1-5; 9 bases align to TRBD1. This CDR3 is built from 17 residues. Germline V lookup: CDR1 SGHRS, CDR2 YFSETQ. Germline trimming cut 0 bases from V and 0 bases from J; bases unmatched to any gene: 4. CDR3 nucleotides: TGCGCCAGCAGCTTGGAGGTGACAGGGGGTAGCAATCAGCCCCAGCATTTT. It codes for CASSLEVTGGSNQPQHF. Looking up the rest from reference TRBV5-1 and TRBJ1-5 gives the full variable domain: KAGVTQTPRYLIKTRGQQVTLSCSPISGHRSVSWYQQTPGQGLQFLFEYFSETQRNKGNFPGRFSGRQFSNSRSEMNVSTLELGDSALYLCASSLEVTGGSNQPQHFGDGTRLSIL.

V usage is TRBV6-6 and J usage is TRBJ2-3, with a tentative D call TRBD1 (6 bases). Germline V gene sequence: CDR1 MNHNY, CDR2 SVGAGI (reference sequence). V lost 5 bases, J lost 0 bases, and 12 bases lay in between. CDR3 length: 15 residues. The CDR3 spells CASSRTASSTDTQYF. The CDR3 bases are TGTGCCAGCAGTCGGACAGCCTCTAGCACAGATACGCAGTATTTT.

The rearrangement uses TRBV5-1 and TRBJ2-3, with 9 positions matching TRBD2. CDR1 SGHRS and CDR2 YFSETQ come from the germline V gene. This CDR3 spans 16 amino acids. Unmatched junction bases numbered 8, after V lost 4 bases and J lost 2 bases. The CDR3, as DNA: TGCGCCAGCAGCCACCCTAGCGGGGCTAACACAGATACGCAGTATTTT. This encodes CASSHPSGANTDTQYF.

Here the CDR3 DNA reads TGTGCCAGCAGCGAGGGTGGGGGACAGCACGGAGGACTGTATGGCTACACCTTC. Amino acid sequence: CASSEGGGQHGGLYGYTF. The chain recombines TRBV13 with TRBJ1-2, with 7 bases aligning to TRBD1. The CDR3 covers 18 residues. CDR1 PRHDT and CDR2 FYEKMQ come from the germline V gene (reference sequence). Trimming took 5 bases from V and 5 from J; bases not matched to a gene: 20.

This chain links TRBV20-1 with TRBJ1-2; 7 positions agree with TRBD1. Germline V CDR1 and CDR2: DFQATT, SNEGSKA (reference sequence). The CDR3 is made up of 14 amino acids. With V trimmed by 6 bases and J by 7 bases, 14 bases remained unmatched. CDR3 loop: CSAKFIRTGGGYTF. In DNA, the CDR3 is TGCAGTGCCAAGTTCATTAGGACAGGCGGTGGCTACACCTTC.

In this sample, this clonotype turned up once. The chain has TRBV13 and TRBJ2-7; 10 nucleotides match TRBD1. Unmatched junction bases numbered 1, after V lost 3 bases and J lost 5 bases. Looked up from germline, CDR1 is PRHDT and CDR2 is FYEKMQ (reference sequence). This CDR3 comprises 13 residues. The DNA for the CDR3 is TGTGCCAGCAGCTTCGACAGGGGGCACGAGCAGTACTTC. Encoded protein: CASSFDRGHEQYF.